This T cell receptor beta chain was profiled in a study of response to subunit inactivated influenza vaccine. Study-wide findings and caveats: With each seasonal influenza vaccination, the authors suggested, few new T cells are recruited.

CDR1 MNHEY and CDR2 SVGEGT come from the germline V gene. The CDR3 extends over 16 amino acids. V trimming: 6 bases; J trimming: 2 bases; junction bases outside the gene matches: 13. Comments on this clonotype: The antigen remains undetermined.

Each CDR3 protein is one row after TCRdb ran MiXCR on the RT-PCR reads. The sample carries 540,000 or so distinct CDR3 sequences, 10% to 15% recorded once. The V call is TRBV6-2 or TRBV6-3, the J call TRBJ2-7, with 7 bases aligning to TRBD1. The sequence was collected from a man aged 45-65 years who received an inactivated influenza vaccine. Sequenced material: PBMCs from blood, taken 35 to 45 days after vaccination. CDR3: CASRDPRDSGTYEQYF. CDR3 in DNA: TGTGCCAGCAGGGACCCTCGGGACAGCGGAACCTACGAGCAGTACTTC.